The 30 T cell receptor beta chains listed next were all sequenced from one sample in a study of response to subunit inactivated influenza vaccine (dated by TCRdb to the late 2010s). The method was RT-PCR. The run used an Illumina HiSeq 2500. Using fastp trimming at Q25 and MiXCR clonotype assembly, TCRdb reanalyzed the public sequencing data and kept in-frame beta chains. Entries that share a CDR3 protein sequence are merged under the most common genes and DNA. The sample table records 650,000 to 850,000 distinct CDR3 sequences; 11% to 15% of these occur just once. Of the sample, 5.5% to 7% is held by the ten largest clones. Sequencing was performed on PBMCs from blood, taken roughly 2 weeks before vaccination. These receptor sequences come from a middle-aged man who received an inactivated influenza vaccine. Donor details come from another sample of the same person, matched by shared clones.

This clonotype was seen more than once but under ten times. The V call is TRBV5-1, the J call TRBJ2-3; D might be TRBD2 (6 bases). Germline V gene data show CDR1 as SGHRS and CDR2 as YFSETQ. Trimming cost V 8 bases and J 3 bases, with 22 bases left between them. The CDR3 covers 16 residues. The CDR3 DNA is TGCGCCAGTGGGACGGGTAATAGCGGTATTACAGATACGCAGTATTTT. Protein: CASGTGNSGITDTQYF.

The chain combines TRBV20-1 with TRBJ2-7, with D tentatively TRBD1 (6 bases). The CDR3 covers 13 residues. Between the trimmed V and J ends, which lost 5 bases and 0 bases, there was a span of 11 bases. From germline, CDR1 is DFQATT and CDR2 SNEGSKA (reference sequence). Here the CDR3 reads CSAEGHDSYEQYF. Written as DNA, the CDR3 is TGCAGTGCTGAGGGACACGACTCCTACGAGCAGTACTTC.

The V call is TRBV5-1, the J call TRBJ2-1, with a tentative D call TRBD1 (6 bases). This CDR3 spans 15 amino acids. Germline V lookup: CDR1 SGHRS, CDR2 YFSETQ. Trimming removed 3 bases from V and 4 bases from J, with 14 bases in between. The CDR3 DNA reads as TGCGCCAGCAGCTCAGGGGCAGGGATTTACAATGAGCAGTTCTTC. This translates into CASSSGAGIYNEQFF.

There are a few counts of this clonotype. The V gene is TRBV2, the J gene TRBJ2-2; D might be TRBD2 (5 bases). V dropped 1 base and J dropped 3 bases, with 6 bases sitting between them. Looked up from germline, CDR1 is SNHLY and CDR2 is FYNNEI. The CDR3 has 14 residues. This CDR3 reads CASSEVGDTGELFF. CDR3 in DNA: TGTGCCAGCAGTGAAGTCGGGGACACCGGGGAGCTGTTTTTT.

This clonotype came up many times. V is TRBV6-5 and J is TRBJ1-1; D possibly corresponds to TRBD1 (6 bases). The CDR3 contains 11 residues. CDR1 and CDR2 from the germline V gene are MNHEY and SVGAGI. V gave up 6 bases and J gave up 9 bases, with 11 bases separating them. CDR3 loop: CASSGGRKAFF. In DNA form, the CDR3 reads TGTGCCAGCAGCGGGGGGCGTAAAGCTTTCTTT.

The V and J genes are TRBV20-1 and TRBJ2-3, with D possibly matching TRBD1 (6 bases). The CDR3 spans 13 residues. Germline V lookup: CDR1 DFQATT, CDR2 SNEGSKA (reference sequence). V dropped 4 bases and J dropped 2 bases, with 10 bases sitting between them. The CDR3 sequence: CSANRDTTDTQYF. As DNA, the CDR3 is TGCAGTGCTAACCGGGACACCACAGATACGCAGTATTTT.

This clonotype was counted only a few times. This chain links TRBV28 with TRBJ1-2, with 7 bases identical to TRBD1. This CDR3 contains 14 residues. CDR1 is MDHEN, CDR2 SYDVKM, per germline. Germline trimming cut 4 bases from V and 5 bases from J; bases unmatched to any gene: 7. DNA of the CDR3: TGTGCCAGCAGTTCCTATCAGGGGGGTTATGGCTACACCTTC. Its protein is CASSSYQGGYGYTF.

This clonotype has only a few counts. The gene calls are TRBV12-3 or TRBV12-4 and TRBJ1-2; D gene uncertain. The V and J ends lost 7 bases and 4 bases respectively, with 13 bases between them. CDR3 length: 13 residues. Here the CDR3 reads CASTLRRTYGYTF. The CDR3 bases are TGTGCCAGCACTTTGAGACGGACCTATGGCTACACCTTC.

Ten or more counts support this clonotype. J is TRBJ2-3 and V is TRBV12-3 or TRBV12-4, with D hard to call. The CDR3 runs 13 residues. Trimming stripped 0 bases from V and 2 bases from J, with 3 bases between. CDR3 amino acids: CASSLANTDTQYF. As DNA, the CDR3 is TGTGCCAGCAGTTTAGCGAACACAGATACGCAGTATTTT.

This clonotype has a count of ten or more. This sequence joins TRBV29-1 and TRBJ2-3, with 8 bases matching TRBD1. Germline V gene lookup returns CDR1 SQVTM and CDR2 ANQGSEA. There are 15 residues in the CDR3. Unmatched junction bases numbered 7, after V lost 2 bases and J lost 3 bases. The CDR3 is CSVEKQGVRTDTQYF. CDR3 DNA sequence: TGCAGCGTTGAAAAACAGGGGGTAAGAACAGATACGCAGTATTTT.

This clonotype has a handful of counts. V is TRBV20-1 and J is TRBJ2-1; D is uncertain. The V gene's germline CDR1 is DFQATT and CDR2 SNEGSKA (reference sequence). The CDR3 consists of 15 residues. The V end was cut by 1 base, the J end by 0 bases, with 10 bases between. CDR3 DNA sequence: TGCAGTGCTAGAGTGCATGTAGCCTCCTACAATGAGCAGTTCTTC. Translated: CSARVHVASYNEQFF.

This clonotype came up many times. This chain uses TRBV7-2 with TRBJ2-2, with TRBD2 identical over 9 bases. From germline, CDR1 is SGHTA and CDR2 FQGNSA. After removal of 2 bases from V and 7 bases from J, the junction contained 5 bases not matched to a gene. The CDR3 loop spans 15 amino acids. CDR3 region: CASSLQGGRGGELFF. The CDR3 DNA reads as TGTGCCAGCAGCTTACAAGGCGGGAGGGGCGGGGAGCTGTTTTTT.

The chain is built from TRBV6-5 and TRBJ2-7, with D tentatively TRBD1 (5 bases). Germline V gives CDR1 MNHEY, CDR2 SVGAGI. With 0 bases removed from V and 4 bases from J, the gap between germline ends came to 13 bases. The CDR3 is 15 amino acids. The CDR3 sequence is CASSYSKQGGYEQYF. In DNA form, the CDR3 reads TGTGCCAGCAGTTACTCGAAGCAGGGTGGGTACGAGCAGTACTTC.

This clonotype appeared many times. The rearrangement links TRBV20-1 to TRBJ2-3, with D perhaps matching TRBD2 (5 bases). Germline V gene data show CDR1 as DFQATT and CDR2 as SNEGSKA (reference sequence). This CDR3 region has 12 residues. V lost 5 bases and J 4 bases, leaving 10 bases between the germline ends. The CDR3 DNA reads TGCAGTGCTCTGAGGGCCCCAGATACGCAGTATTTT. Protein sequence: CSALRAPDTQYF.

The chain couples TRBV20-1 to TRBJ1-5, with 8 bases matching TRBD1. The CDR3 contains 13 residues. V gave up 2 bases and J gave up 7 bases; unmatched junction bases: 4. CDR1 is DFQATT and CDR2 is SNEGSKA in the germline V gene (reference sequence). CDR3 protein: CSARYDRGQPQHF. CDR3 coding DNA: TGCAGTGCTAGATACGACAGGGGACAGCCCCAGCATTTT.

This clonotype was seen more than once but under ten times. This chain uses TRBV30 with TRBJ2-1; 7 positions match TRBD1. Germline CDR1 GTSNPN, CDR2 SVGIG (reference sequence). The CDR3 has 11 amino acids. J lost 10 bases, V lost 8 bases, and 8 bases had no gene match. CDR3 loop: CALRQGREQFF. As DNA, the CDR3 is TGTGCCCTGAGACAGGGACGAGAGCAGTTCTTC.

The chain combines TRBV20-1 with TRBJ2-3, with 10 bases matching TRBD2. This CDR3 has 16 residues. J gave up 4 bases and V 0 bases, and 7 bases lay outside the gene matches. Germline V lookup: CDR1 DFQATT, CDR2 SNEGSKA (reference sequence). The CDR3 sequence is CSAREASGSIADTQYF. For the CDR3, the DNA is TGCAGTGCTAGAGAGGCTAGCGGGAGCATCGCAGATACGCAGTATTTT.

The CDR3 sequence: CASSQQGRETQYF. Written as DNA, the CDR3 is TGCGCCAGCAGCCAACAGGGACGGGAGACCCAGTACTTC. This sequence joins TRBV4-1 and TRBJ2-5; the D call may be TRBD1 or TRBD2 (5 bases each). With 2 bases removed from V and 5 bases from J, the gap between germline ends came to 9 bases. This CDR3 comprises 13 residues. CDR1 is MGHRA and CDR2 is YSYEKL in the germline V gene.

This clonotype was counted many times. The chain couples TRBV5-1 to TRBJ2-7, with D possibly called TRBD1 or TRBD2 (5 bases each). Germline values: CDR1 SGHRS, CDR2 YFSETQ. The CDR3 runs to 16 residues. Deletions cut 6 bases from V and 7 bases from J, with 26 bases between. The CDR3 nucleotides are TGCGCCAGCACCCCATCCAATGACGTCGGGGCCAGTGAGCAGTACTTC. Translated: CASTPSNDVGASEQYF.

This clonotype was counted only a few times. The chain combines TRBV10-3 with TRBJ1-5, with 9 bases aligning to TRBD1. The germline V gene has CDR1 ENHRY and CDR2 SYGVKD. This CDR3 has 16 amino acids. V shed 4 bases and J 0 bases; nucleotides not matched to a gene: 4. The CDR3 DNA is TGTGCCATCAGTGGGGACAGGGATTATAGCAATCAGCCCCAGCATTTT. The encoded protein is CAISGDRDYSNQPQHF.

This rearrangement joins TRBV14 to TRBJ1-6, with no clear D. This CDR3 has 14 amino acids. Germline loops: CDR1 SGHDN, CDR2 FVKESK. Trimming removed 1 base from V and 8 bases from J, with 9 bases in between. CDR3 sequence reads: CASSQVPFDSPLHF. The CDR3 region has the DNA TGTGCCAGCAGCCAAGTACCCTTTGATTCACCCCTCCACTTT.

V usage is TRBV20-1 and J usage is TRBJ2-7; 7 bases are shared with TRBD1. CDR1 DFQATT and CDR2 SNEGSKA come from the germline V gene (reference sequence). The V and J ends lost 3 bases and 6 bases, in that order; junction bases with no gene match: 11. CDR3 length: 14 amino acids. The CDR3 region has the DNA TGCAGTGCTAGCCGACAGGGTCTGGGGGCCGAGCAGTACTTC. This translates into CSASRQGLGAEQYF.

CDR3 DNA sequence: TGTGCCACCAGCAGAGATGGAGGACAGGGGACCACCGGGGAGCTGTTTTTT. Translated, it gives CATSRDGGQGTTGELFF. This sequence joins TRBV15 and TRBJ2-2; 9 nucleotides line up with TRBD1. Germline V gene data show CDR1 as LNHNV and CDR2 as YYDKDF (reference sequence). The V gene end was trimmed by 0 bases and the J gene end by 4 bases; junction bases not matched to a gene: 6. This CDR3 is 17 amino acids long.

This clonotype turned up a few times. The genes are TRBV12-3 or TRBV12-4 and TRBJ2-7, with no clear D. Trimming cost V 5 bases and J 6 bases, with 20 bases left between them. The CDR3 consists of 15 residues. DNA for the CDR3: TGTGCCAGCAGTACTATCCGGGCCCCCGGACGCGAGCAGTACTTC. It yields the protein CASSTIRAPGREQYF.

The CDR3 sequence: CSARAGARTDTQYF. CDR3 nucleotides: TGCAGTGCTAGGGCGGGGGCCCGCACAGATACGCAGTATTTT. The rearrangement uses TRBV20-1 and TRBJ2-3; tentative D call: TRBD2 (7 bases). In germline, CDR1 is DFQATT, CDR2 SNEGSKA (reference sequence). This CDR3 comprises 14 residues. Trimming pared 3 bases from V and 1 base from J, leaving 11 bases between.

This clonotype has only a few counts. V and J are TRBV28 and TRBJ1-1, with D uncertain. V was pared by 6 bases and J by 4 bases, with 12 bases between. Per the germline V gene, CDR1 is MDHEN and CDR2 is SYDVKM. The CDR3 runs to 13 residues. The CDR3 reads CASSLILGTEAFF. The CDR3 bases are TGTGCCAGCAGCCTGATCCTGGGCACTGAAGCTTTCTTT.

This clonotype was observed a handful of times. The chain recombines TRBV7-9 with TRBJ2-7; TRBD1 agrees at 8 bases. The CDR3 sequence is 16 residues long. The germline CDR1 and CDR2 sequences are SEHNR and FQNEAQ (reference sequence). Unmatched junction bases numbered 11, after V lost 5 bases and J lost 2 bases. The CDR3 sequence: CASSPLLGQDPYEQYF. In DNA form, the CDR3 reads TGTGCCAGCAGCCCCTTGCTGGGACAGGATCCCTACGAGCAGTACTTC.

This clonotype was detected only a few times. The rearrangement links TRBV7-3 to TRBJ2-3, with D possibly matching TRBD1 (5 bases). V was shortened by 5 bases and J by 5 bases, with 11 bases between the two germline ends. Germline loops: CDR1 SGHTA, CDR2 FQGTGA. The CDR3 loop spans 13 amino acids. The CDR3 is CASSMFQGDTQYF. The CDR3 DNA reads TGTGCCAGCAGCATGTTCCAGGGAGATACGCAGTATTTT. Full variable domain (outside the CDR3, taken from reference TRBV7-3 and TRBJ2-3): GAGVSQTPSNKVTEKGKYVELRCDPISGHTALYWYRQSLGQGPEFLIYFQGTGAADDSGLPNDRFFAVRPEGSVSTLKIQRTERGDSAVYLCASSMFQGDTQYFGPGTRLTVL.

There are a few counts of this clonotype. CDR3 in amino acids: CASSTRDRDWGWTDTQYF. The CDR3 DNA is TGTGCCAGCAGTACCCGGGACAGGGATTGGGGTTGGACAGATACGCAGTATTTT. The genes are TRBV27 and TRBJ2-3; 9 nucleotides line up with TRBD1. Germline trimming cut 5 bases from V and 3 bases from J; bases unmatched to any gene: 15. Germline CDR1 and CDR2: MNHEY and SMNVEV (reference sequence). The CDR3 has 18 amino acids.

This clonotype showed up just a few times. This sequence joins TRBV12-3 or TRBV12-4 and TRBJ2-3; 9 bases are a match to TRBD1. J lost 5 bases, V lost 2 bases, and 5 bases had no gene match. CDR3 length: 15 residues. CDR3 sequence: CASSLKQGAGDTQYF. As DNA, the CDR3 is TGTGCCAGCAGTTTAAAACAGGGGGCAGGAGATACGCAGTATTTT.